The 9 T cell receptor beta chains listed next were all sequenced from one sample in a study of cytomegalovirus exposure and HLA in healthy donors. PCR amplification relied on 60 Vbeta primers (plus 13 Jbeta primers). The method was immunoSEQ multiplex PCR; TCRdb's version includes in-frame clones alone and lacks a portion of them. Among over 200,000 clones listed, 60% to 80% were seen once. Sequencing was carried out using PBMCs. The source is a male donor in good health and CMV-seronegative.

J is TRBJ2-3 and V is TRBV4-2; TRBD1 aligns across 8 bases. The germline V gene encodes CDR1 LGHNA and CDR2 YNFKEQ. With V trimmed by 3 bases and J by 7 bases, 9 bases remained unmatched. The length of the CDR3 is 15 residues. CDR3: CASSQTTWDRNTQYF. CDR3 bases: TGTGCCAGCAGCCAGACTACTTGGGACAGGAATACGCAGTATTTT.

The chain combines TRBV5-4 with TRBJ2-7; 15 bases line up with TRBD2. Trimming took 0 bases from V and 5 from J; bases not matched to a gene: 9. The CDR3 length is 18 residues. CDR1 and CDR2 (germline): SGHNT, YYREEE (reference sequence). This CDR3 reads CASSLGGLGLAGGNEQYF. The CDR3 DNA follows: TGTGCCAGCAGCTTGGGGGGATTGGGACTAGCGGGGGGTAACGAGCAGTACTTC.

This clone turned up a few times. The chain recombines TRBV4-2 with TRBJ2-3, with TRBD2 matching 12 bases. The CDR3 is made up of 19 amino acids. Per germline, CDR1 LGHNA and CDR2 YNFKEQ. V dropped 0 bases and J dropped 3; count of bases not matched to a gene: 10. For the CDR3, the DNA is TGTGCCAGCAGCCAAGACGCACTAGCGGGGGGATGGGTGACAGATACGCAGTATTTT. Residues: CASSQDALAGGWVTDTQYF.

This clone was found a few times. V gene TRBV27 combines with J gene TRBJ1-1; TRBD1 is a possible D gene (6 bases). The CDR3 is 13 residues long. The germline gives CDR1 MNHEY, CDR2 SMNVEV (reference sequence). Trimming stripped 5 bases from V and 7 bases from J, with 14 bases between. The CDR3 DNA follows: TGTGCCAGCAGTAGCTGGACAGACGATGAAGCTTTCTTT. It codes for CASSSWTDDEAFF.

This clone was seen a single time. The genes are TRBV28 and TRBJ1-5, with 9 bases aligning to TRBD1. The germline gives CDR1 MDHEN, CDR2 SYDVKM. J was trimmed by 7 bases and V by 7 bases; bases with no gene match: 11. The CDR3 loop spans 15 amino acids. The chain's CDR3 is CASKGQGSPRQPQHF. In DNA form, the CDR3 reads TGTGCCAGCAAAGGACAGGGGAGCCCCCGCCAGCCCCAGCATTTT.

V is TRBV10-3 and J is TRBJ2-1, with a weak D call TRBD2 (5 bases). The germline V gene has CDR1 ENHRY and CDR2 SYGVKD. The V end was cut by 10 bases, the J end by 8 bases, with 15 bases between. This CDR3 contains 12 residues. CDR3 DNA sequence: TGTGCCAGAGACCGTTTGAGGGATGAGCAGTTCTTC. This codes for CARDRLRDEQFF.

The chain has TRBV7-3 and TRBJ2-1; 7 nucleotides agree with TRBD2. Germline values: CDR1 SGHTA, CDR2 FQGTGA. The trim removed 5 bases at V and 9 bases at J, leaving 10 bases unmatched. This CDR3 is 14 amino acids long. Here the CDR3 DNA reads TGTGCCAGCAGCCTAAGGGAGGGCCAGAGTGAGCAGTTCTTC. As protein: CASSLREGQSEQFF.

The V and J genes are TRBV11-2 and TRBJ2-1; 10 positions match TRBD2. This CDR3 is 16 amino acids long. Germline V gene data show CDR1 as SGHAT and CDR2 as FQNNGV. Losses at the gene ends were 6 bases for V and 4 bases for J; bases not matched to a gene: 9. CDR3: CASRWMSGGGYNEQFF. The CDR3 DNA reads TGTGCCAGCAGATGGATGAGCGGGGGGGGTTACAATGAGCAGTTCTTC. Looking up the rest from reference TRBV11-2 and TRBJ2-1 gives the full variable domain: EAGVAQSPRYKIIEKRQSVAFWCNPISGHATLYWYQQILGQGPKLLIQFQNNGVVDDSQLPKDRFSAERLKGVDSTLKIQPAKLEDSAVYLCASRWMSGGGYNEQFFGPGTRLTVL.

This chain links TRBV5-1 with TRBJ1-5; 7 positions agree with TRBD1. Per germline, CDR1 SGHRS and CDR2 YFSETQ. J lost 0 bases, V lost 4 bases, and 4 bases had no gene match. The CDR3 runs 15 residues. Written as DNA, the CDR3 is TGCGCCAGCAGCCCCGGGACAGTTAGCAATCAGCCCCAGCATTTT. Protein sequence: CASSPGTVSNQPQHF.